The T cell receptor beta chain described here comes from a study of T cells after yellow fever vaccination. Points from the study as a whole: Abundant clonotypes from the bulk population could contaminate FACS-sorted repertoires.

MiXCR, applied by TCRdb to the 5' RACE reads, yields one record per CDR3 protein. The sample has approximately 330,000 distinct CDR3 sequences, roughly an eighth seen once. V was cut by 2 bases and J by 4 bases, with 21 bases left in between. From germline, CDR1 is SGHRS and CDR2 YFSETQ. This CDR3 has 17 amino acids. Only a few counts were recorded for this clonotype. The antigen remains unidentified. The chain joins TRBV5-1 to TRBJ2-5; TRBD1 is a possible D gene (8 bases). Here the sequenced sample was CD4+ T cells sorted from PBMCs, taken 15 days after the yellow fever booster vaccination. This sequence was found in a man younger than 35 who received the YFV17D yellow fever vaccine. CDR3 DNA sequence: TGCGCCAGCAGCTTACGCGGGGGACAGGTGGTCCGAGAGACCCAGTACTTC. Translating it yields CASSLRGGQVVRETQYF.